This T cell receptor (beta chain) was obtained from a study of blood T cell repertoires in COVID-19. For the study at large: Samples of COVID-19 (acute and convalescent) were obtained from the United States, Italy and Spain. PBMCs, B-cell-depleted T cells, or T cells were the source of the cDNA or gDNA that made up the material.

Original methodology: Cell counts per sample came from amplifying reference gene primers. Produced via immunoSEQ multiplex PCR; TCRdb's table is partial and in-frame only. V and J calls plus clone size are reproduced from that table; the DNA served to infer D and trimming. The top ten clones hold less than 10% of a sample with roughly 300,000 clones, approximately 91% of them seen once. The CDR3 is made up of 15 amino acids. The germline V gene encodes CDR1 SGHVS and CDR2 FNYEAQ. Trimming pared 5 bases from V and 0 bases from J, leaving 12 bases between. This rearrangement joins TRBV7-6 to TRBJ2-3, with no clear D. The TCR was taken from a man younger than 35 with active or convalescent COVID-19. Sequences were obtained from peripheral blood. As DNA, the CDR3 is TGTGCCAGCAGCGGAGAACGTTCAAGCACAGATACGCAGTATTTT. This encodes CASSGERSSTDTQYF.